This T cell receptor (beta chain) emerged from a study of blood T cell repertoires in COVID-19. The CDR3 runs to 15 residues. Germline CDR1 and CDR2: MNHNS and SASEGT. Between the trimmed V and J ends, which lost 2 bases and 1 base, there was a span of 9 bases. The method was immunoSEQ multiplex PCR; TCRdb's version includes in-frame clones alone and lacks a portion of them. This sample yields more than 150,000 clones, of which 70% to 85% are seen a single time; around 10% belongs to the top ten. The sequenced sample was peripheral blood. The chain combines TRBV6-1 with TRBJ1-5; D gene unclear. The receptor comes from a woman older than 75 with acute or convalescent COVID-19. The DNA of the CDR3 is TGTGCCAGCAGTGAATGGAGGGAAAGCAATCAGCCCCAGCATTTT. Translated: CASSEWRESNQPQHF.